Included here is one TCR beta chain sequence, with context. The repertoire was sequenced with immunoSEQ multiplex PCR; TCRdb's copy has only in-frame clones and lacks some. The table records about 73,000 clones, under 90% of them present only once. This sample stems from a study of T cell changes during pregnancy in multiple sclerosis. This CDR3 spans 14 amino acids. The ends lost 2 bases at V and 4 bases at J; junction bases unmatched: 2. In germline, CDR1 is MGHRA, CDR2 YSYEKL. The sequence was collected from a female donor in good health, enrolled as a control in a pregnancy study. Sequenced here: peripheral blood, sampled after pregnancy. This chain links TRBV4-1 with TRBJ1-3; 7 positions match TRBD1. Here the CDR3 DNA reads TGCGCCAGCAGCCAAACGGGACAGGGAAACACCATATATTTT. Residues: CASSQTGQGNTIYF.